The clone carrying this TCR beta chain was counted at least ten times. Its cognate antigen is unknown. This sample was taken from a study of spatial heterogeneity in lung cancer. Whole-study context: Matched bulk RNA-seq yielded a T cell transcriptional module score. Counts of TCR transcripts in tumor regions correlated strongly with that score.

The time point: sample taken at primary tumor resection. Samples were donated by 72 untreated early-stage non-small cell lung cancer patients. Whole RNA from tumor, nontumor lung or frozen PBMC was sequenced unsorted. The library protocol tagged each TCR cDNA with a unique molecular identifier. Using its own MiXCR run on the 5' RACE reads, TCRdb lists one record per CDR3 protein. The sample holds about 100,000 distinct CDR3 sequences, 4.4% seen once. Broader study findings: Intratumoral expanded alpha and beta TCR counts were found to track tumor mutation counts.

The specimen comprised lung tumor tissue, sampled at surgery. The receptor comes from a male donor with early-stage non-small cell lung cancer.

CDR3 residues: CASSSQGVYNEQFF. The CDR3 DNA follows: TGTGCCAGCAGTTCCCAGGGTGTTTACAATGAGCAGTTCTTC. V gene TRBV6-1 combines with J gene TRBJ2-1, with a weak D call TRBD1 (5 bases). CDR3 length: 14 amino acids. CDR1 MNHNS and CDR2 SASEGT come from the germline V gene. V was clipped by 5 bases and J by 4 bases, with 12 bases between them.